The rows below give T cell receptor beta chains drawn from one sample of a study of blood T cell repertoires in COVID-19. Method: immunoSEQ multiplex PCR; TCRdb's copy keeps in-frame clones and lacks some. Of around 61,000 clones in the sample, just over 85% were seen once. The sequencing input was peripheral blood. The source is a man over 45 with active COVID-19. The CDR3 runs from the conserved cysteine through the conserved F or W. Each record gives: J gene, D gene, V gene, clone size, CDR3 DNA, CDR3 protein. D genes are given only for firm matches. A row's size may be missing; if present it is once, few, many or a size class.

j_call: TRBJ2-5; d_call: TRBD2; v_call: TRBV6-6; clone_size: -; cdr3_nt: TGTGCCAGCACCACTAGCGGGGGGGAAGAGACCCAGTACTTC; cdr3_aa: CASTTSGGEETQYF
j_call: TRBJ2-5; d_call: -; v_call: TRBV28; clone_size: -; cdr3_nt: TGTGCCAGCAGCTTGGGGCCACTCCAAGAGACCCAGTACTTC; cdr3_aa: CASSLGPLQETQYF
j_call: TRBJ2-3; d_call: TRBD2; v_call: TRBV10-3; clone_size: -; cdr3_nt: TGTGCCATCAGTGAGTATCGGACTAGCGGAGGCACAGATACGCAGTATTTT; cdr3_aa: CAISEYRTSGGTDTQYF
j_call: TRBJ1-4; d_call: TRBD1; v_call: TRBV9; clone_size: -; cdr3_nt: TGTGCCAGCAGCGTAGGGGATTACAGGGGGCCCTCTAATGAAAAACTGTTTTTT; cdr3_aa: CASSVGDYRGPSNEKLFF
j_call: TRBJ1-4; d_call: TRBD1; v_call: TRBV19; clone_size: -; cdr3_nt: TGTGCCAGTAGTACCTGGACAGGCCAGAGTGAAAAACTGTTTTTT; cdr3_aa: CASSTWTGQSEKLFF
j_call: TRBJ1-6; d_call: -; v_call: TRBV12-3/TRBV12-4; clone_size: -; cdr3_nt: TGTGCCAGCAGTGGGGCGGTTAATTCACCCCTCCACTTT; cdr3_aa: CASSGAVNSPLHF
j_call: TRBJ1-1; d_call: TRBD1; v_call: TRBV7-2; clone_size: -; cdr3_nt: TGTGCCAGCAGCCCGGGACAGGGCGGCACTGAAGCTTTCTTT; cdr3_aa: CASSPGQGGTEAFF
j_call: TRBJ2-7; d_call: -; v_call: TRBV6-2/TRBV6-3; clone_size: -; cdr3_nt: TGTGCCAGCAGCCCCCCGGTCCTCGCCTACGAGCAGTACTTC; cdr3_aa: CASSPPVLAYEQYF
j_call: TRBJ1-2; d_call: -; v_call: TRBV15; clone_size: -; cdr3_nt: TGTGCCACCAGCACCCACAGGAGCTATGGCTACACCTTC; cdr3_aa: CATSTHRSYGYTF
j_call: TRBJ2-7; d_call: TRBD2; v_call: TRBV7-9; clone_size: -; cdr3_nt: TGTGCCAGCAGCTTAGCCGGGACTAGCGGGTCAGGGGAGCAGTACTTC; cdr3_aa: CASSLAGTSGSGEQYF
j_call: TRBJ2-1; d_call: -; v_call: TRBV3-1/TRBV3-2; clone_size: -; cdr3_nt: TGTGCCAGCAGCCAAGATCGGGCCGGGATCGACAATGAGCAGTTCTTC; cdr3_aa: CASSQDRAGIDNEQFF
j_call: TRBJ2-3; d_call: TRBD1; v_call: TRBV25-1; clone_size: -; cdr3_nt: TGTGCCGGGGGCAGGGGGGATACGCAGTATTTT; cdr3_aa: CAGGRGDTQYF
j_call: TRBJ2-3; d_call: TRBD2; v_call: TRBV19; clone_size: -; cdr3_nt: TGTGCCAGTAGTATCTGGCGGGGCGGGGAGGGTACGCAGTATTTT; cdr3_aa: CASSIWRGGEGTQYF
j_call: TRBJ1-6; d_call: -; v_call: TRBV4-2; clone_size: -; cdr3_nt: TGTGCCAGCAGCCGCCGAAGCTTGAGACAGGACAATTCACCCCTCCACTTT; cdr3_aa: CASSRRSLRQDNSPLHF
j_call: TRBJ2-5; d_call: TRBD2; v_call: TRBV3-1/TRBV3-2; clone_size: -; cdr3_nt: TGTGCCAGCAGCCAAGCCCTAGCGGACCCCGAAGAGACCCAGTACTTC; cdr3_aa: CASSQALADPEETQYF
j_call: TRBJ2-1; d_call: -; v_call: TRBV20-1; clone_size: -; cdr3_nt: TGCAGTGCCCCGGAAGGGGTCCAGCAGTTCTTC; cdr3_aa: CSAPEGVQQFF
j_call: TRBJ2-2; d_call: TRBD1; v_call: TRBV24-1; clone_size: -; cdr3_nt: TGTGCCACCAGTGATTTCCGGGACAGGGGGCGCCTCGGGGAGCTGTTTTTT; cdr3_aa: CATSDFRDRGRLGELFF
j_call: TRBJ2-3; d_call: TRBD2; v_call: TRBV3-1/TRBV3-2; clone_size: -; cdr3_nt: TGTGCCAGCAGCCCGCATCTAGCGGGGGGTGGGGATACGCAGTATTTT; cdr3_aa: CASSPHLAGGGDTQYF
j_call: TRBJ1-1; d_call: -; v_call: TRBV6-1; clone_size: -; cdr3_nt: TGTGCCAGCAGTGAACAGGGGCAGACCACTGAAGCTTTCTTT; cdr3_aa: CASSEQGQTTEAFF
j_call: TRBJ2-1; d_call: TRBD2; v_call: TRBV5-5; clone_size: -; cdr3_nt: TGTGCCAGCAGGGAGGCGGGAGGGCGTTTCCCGTTCTTC; cdr3_aa: CASREAGGRFPFF
j_call: TRBJ1-3; d_call: -; v_call: TRBV28; clone_size: -; cdr3_nt: TGTGCCAGCAGCACAGGCTTTTTCTCTGGAAACACCATATATTTT; cdr3_aa: CASSTGFFSGNTIYF
j_call: TRBJ1-5; d_call: -; v_call: TRBV21-1; clone_size: -; cdr3_nt: TGTGCCAGCAGCCGACCCCGGGTCTATAGCAATCAGCCCCAGCATTTT; cdr3_aa: CASSRPRVYSNQPQHF
j_call: TRBJ2-2; d_call: TRBD2; v_call: TRBV5-1; clone_size: -; cdr3_nt: TGCGCCAGCAGCTTGGCCCCGACTAGCGGGGGAAGTAGGACCGGGGAGCTGTTTTTT; cdr3_aa: CASSLAPTSGGSRTGELFF
j_call: TRBJ2-7; d_call: TRBD1; v_call: TRBV2; clone_size: -; cdr3_nt: TGTGCCAGCACCTCCGACAGGGATGGCGAGCAGTACTTC; cdr3_aa: CASTSDRDGEQYF
j_call: TRBJ2-5; d_call: -; v_call: TRBV1; clone_size: -; cdr3_nt: TGCACCAGCAGCCAAGGCGTCATTAGGCCTGACCTAGGAGAGACCCAGTACTTC; cdr3_aa: CTSSQGVIRPDLGETQYF
j_call: TRBJ2-3; d_call: -; v_call: TRBV6-1; clone_size: -; cdr3_nt: TGTGCCAGCAGTGAATCTCAGGGTGGGACAGATACGCAGTATTTT; cdr3_aa: CASSESQGGTDTQYF
j_call: TRBJ2-5; d_call: TRBD2; v_call: TRBV6-2/TRBV6-3; clone_size: -; cdr3_nt: TGTGCCAGCAGCCTGACTAGCCCCGGAGGAGAGACCCAGTACTTC; cdr3_aa: CASSLTSPGGETQYF
j_call: TRBJ1-5; d_call: -; v_call: TRBV28; clone_size: -; cdr3_nt: TGTGCCAGCAGGCCCGAGGTCGCTAGCAATCAGCCCCAGCATTTT; cdr3_aa: CASRPEVASNQPQHF
j_call: TRBJ1-6; d_call: -; v_call: TRBV7-9; clone_size: -; cdr3_nt: TGTGCCAGCAGCTTAGATCTATATAATTCACCCCTCCACTTT; cdr3_aa: CASSLDLYNSPLHF
j_call: TRBJ2-1; d_call: TRBD1; v_call: TRBV7-8; clone_size: -; cdr3_nt: TGTGCCAGCAGCTTCCGGAGGACAGGGGGCGGAGAGCAGTTCTTC; cdr3_aa: CASSFRRTGGGEQFF
j_call: TRBJ1-3; d_call: TRBD1; v_call: TRBV11-2; clone_size: few; cdr3_nt: TGTGCCAGCAGCTTAGCGCTGACAGGGTCTGGAAACACCATATATTTT; cdr3_aa: CASSLALTGSGNTIYF
j_call: TRBJ2-7; d_call: TRBD2; v_call: TRBV9; clone_size: -; cdr3_nt: TGTGCCAGCAGCGTAGAGGCGGGAGGGCCCTACGAGCAGTACTTC; cdr3_aa: CASSVEAGGPYEQYF
j_call: TRBJ2-3; d_call: -; v_call: TRBV18; clone_size: -; cdr3_nt: TGTGCCAGCTCAACTGCGGGGCAAAGCACAGATACGCAGTATTTT; cdr3_aa: CASSTAGQSTDTQYF
j_call: TRBJ1-4; d_call: -; v_call: TRBV11-2; clone_size: many; cdr3_nt: TGTGCCAGCAGCTTAGTCGGGGTCCCTAATGAAAAACTGTTTTTT; cdr3_aa: CASSLVGVPNEKLFF
j_call: TRBJ2-2; d_call: -; v_call: TRBV24-1; clone_size: -; cdr3_nt: TGTGCCACCAGTGATTTCGGCAGGGTAATCGGGGAGCTGTTTTTT; cdr3_aa: CATSDFGRVIGELFF
j_call: TRBJ2-7; d_call: TRBD1; v_call: TRBV27; clone_size: -; cdr3_nt: TGTGCCAGCAGTTTCCGCCGCGCAGGGGGAGACGAGCAGTACTTC; cdr3_aa: CASSFRRAGGDEQYF
j_call: TRBJ2-5; d_call: TRBD1; v_call: TRBV23-1; clone_size: -; cdr3_nt: TGCGCCAGCAGTTGCATTGGGGACAGCCAAGAGACCCAGTACTTC; cdr3_aa: CASSCIGDSQETQYF
j_call: TRBJ2-3; d_call: -; v_call: TRBV27; clone_size: -; cdr3_nt: TGTGCCAGCAGCCAAATTATAGCCAGAAGCACAGATACGCAGTATTTT; cdr3_aa: CASSQIIARSTDTQYF
j_call: TRBJ1-4; d_call: -; v_call: TRBV5-5; clone_size: -; cdr3_nt: TGTGCCAGCAGCTCGGGGATTAGGGCTAATGAAAAACTGTTTTTT; cdr3_aa: CASSSGIRANEKLFF
j_call: TRBJ1-6; d_call: -; v_call: TRBV5-1; clone_size: -; cdr3_nt: TGCGCCAGCAATGACGCCCAGGGGAATTCACCCCTCCACTTT; cdr3_aa: CASNDAQGNSPLHF
j_call: TRBJ2-1; d_call: TRBD1; v_call: TRBV28; clone_size: -; cdr3_nt: TGTGCCAGCAGTATAGGACAGGGTGGTGAGCAGTTCTTC; cdr3_aa: CASSIGQGGEQFF